This T cell receptor beta chain derives from a study of blood T cell repertoires in COVID-19. Study overall: Samples came from the United States, Italy and Spain, spanning acute and convalescent COVID-19.

The protocol was immunoSEQ multiplex PCR, while the TCRdb copy is restricted to in-frame clones and leaves out a portion. Among approximately 140,000 clones listed, about 88% were seen once. The sample was PBMCs or T cells enriched from blood (not recorded which). The source of this sequence is a woman in her fifties or sixties who had recovered from COVID-19.

DNA of the CDR3: TGTGCCAGCAGTGAGATGGCTGACCAGTACTTC. It yields the protein CASSEMADQYF. V is TRBV2 and J is TRBJ2-5; D call uncertain. There are 11 residues in the CDR3. Trimming pared 3 bases from V and 10 bases from J, leaving 9 bases between. CDR1 and CDR2 (germline): SNHLY, FYNNEI.